The rows below give T cell receptor beta chains drawn from one sample of a study of control samples from healthy donors and cancer patients. Only in-frame clones appear in the TCRdb table, and some are missing; sequencing was by immunoSEQ multiplex PCR. The table lists roughly 30,000 clones, over 85% of them singletons, with around 1.6% in the top ten. The specimen sequenced was PBMCs. All receptors come from a man aged 40-49 years with colorectal cancer. Each CDR3 is given with its conserved first and last residue. The order of the fields is J gene, D gene, V gene, CDR3 protein. A D gene is named only where the DNA matches it firmly.

>TRBJ1-2|NA|TRBV5-1
CASSLKWTDGYTF
>TRBJ2-7|TRBD1|TRBV2
CASSAGQGNYEQYF
>TRBJ2-1|NA|TRBV4-2
CASSQDSPGRFYNEQFF
>TRBJ1-1|NA|TRBV6-5
CASSRGMNTEAFF
>TRBJ2-4|NA|TRBV19
CASSVGVGNKNIQYF
>TRBJ1-4|TRBD1|TRBV19
CASSAPKVGQGQEKLFF
>TRBJ1-2|NA|TRBV6-2/TRBV6-3
CASSFGGASGYTF
>TRBJ1-1|TRBD1|TRBV4-1
CASSQVGTGGTEAFF
>TRBJ2-7|NA|TRBV7-2
CASSIRGRGDEQYF
>TRBJ1-5|TRBD1|TRBV7-2
CASSLGDRGLNQPQHF
>TRBJ1-6|NA|TRBV11-2
CASSSMGRSYNSPLHF
>TRBJ1-1|TRBD1|TRBV19
CASSFGTVNTEAFF
>TRBJ2-4|NA|TRBV5-4
CASSTGVKNIQYF
>TRBJ2-1|NA|TRBV7-8
CASSLAGQGYNEQFF